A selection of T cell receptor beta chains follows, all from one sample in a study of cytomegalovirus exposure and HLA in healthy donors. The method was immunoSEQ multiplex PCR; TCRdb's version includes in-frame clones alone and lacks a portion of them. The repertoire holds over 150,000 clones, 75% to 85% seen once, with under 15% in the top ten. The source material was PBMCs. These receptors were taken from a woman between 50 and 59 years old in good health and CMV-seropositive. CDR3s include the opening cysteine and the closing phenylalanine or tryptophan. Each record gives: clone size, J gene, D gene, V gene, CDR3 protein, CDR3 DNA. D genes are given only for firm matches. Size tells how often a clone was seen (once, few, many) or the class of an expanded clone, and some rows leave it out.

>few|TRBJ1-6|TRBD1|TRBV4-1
CASSFLGTGLSPLHF
TGCGCCAGCAGCTTTCTAGGGACAGGACTTTCACCCCTCCACTTT
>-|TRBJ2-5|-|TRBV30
CAWGGLSSGTQYF
TGTGCCTGGGGGGGACTGTCCTCGGGGACCCAGTACTTC
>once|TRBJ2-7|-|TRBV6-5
CASIPLKYEQYF
TGTGCCAGCATCCCCCTGAAGTACGAGCAGTACTTC
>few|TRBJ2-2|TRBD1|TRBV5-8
CASSSGTANTGELFF
TGTGCCAGCAGTTCCGGGACAGCGAACACCGGGGAGCTGTTTTTT
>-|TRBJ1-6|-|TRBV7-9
CASTGRASNNSPLHF
TGTGCCAGCACCGGCAGGGCCAGCAATAATTCACCCCTCCACTTT
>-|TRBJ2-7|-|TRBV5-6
CASSGGAYERYF
TGTGCCAGCAGCGGGGGGGCCTACGAGCGGTACTTC
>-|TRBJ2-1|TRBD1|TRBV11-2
CASSSRTGVGNEQFF
TGTGCCAGCAGCTCCAGGACAGGGGTAGGTAATGAGCAGTTCTTC
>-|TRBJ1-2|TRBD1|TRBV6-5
CASSYLGTEPSWTF
TGTGCCAGCAGTTACCTGGGGACAGAACCCTCCTGGACCTTC
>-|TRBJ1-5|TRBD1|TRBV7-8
CASSLTGGSNQPQHF
TGTGCCAGCAGTCTGACAGGGGGGAGCAATCAGCCCCAGCATTTT
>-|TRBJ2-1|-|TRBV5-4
CASSRTAGSSGNEQFF
TGTGCCAGCAGCCGTACCGCAGGGTCATCGGGCAATGAGCAGTTCTTC
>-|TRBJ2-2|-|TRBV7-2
CARGGGELFF
TGTGCCAGAGGAGGCGGGGAGCTGTTTTTT
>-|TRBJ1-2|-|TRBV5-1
CASSLEGDYGYTF
TGCGCCAGCAGCTTGGAAGGGGACTATGGCTACACCTTC
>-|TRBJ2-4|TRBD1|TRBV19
CASRGQGARNPNF
TGTGCCAGTAGGGGACAGGGGGCGCGTAATCCAAACTTC
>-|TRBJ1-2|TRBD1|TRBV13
CASSLGQNYGYTF
TGTGCCAGCAGCTTGGGACAGAACTATGGCTACACCTTC
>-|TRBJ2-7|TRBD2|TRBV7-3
CASSPRGGAEFYEQYF
TGTGCCAGCAGCCCTCGGGGGGGGGCGGAATTCTACGAGCAGTACTTC
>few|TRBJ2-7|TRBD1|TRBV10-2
CASSDSRGLIEQYF
TGCGCCAGCAGTGATTCCAGGGGGCTTATCGAGCAGTACTTC
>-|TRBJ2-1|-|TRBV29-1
CSVGPTPFQGFF
TGCAGCGTTGGCCCGACTCCATTTCAGGGGTTCTTC
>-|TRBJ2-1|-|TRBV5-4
CASSLGGDADYNEQFF
TGTGCCAGCAGCTTGGGGGGGGACGCCGACTACAATGAGCAGTTCTTC
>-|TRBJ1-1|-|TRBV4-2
CASSQGELMNTEAFF
TGTGCCAGCAGCCAAGGGGAGTTAATGAACACTGAAGCTTTCTTT
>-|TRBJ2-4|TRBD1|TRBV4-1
CASSPFSAGGLKNIQYF
TGCGCCAGCAGCCCCTTCTCAGCAGGGGGCTTGAAAAACATTCAGTACTTC
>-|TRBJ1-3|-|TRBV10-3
CATLLGRDSGNTIYF
TGTGCCACACTCCTAGGGAGGGACTCTGGAAACACCATATATTTT
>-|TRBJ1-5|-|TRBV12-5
CASALRGGQSNQPQHF
TGTGCTAGTGCCCTAAGAGGAGGGCAGAGCAATCAGCCCCAGCATTTT
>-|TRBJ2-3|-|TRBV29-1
CSVENREGDTQYF
TGCAGCGTTGAAAACAGGGAGGGAGATACGCAGTATTTT
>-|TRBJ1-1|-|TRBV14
CASSPIPLNTEAFF
TGTGCCAGCAGCCCTATCCCTCTGAACACTGAAGCTTTCTTT
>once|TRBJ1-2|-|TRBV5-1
CASSLLSSGEYTF
TGCGCCAGCAGCTTGTTGTCCTCCGGAGAGTACACCTTC
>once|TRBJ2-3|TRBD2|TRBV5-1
CASSLEERGKITDTQYF
TGCGCCAGCAGCTTGGAAGAGCGGGGGAAAATCACAGATACGCAGTATTTT
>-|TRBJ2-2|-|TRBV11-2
CASSLVRLSGGELFF
TGTGCCAGCAGCTTGGTCAGGTTAAGCGGCGGGGAGCTGTTTTTT
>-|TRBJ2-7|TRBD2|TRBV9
CASSGRLAGGRQYF
TGTGCCAGCAGCGGACGACTAGCGGGGGGGCGGCAGTACTTC
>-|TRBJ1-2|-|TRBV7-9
CASSPSLGSYGYTF
TGTGCCAGCAGCCCGAGTTTGGGCAGCTATGGCTACACCTTC
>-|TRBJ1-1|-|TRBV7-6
CASSSGLGNTEAFF
TGTGCCAGCAGCTCAGGGTTGGGGAACACTGAAGCTTTCTTT
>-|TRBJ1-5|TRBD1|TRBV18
CASSPPGQGRFGIGNQPQHF
TGTGCCAGCTCACCACCGGGACAGGGGAGGTTTGGAATTGGCAATCAGCCCCAGCATTTT
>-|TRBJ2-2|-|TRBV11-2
CASRAVGELFF
TGTGCCAGCAGAGCTGTCGGGGAGCTGTTTTTT
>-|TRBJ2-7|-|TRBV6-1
CASREGRWSSYEQYF
TGTGCCAGCAGAGAAGGACGGTGGAGCTCCTACGAGCAGTACTTC
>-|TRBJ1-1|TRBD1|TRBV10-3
CAISDSPGTGNTEAFF
TGTGCCATCAGTGATTCCCCTGGGACAGGAAACACTGAAGCTTTCTTT
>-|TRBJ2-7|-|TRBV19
CASSIAGVSYEQYF
TGTGCCAGTAGTATAGCGGGGGTGTCCTACGAGCAGTACTTC
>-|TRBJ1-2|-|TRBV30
CAWSYTGYNYGYTF
TGTGCCTGGAGTTATACAGGGTACAACTATGGCTACACCTTC
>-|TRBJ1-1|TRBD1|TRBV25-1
CASSPYRQGAGTEAFF
TGTGCCAGCAGTCCGTATCGACAGGGGGCGGGGACTGAAGCTTTCTTT
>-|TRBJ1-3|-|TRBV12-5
CASGSTLGAGGNTIYF
TGTGCTAGTGGTTCGACCCTAGGGGCGGGAGGAAACACCATATATTTT
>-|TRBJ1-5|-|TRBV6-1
CASSEPYSNQPQHF
TGTGCCAGCAGTGAACCGTATAGCAATCAGCCCCAGCATTTT
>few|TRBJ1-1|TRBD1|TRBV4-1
CASSLGQGDTEAFF
TGCGCCAGCAGCCTGGGACAGGGGGACACTGAAGCTTTCTTT
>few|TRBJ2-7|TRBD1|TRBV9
CASSAHGRGTGSEQYF
TGTGCCAGCAGCGCACACGGCCGCGGGACAGGGAGCGAGCAGTACTTC
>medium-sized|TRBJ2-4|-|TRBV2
CASSEAGVAKNIQYF
TGTGCCAGCAGTGAAGCAGGGGTAGCCAAAAACATTCAGTACTTC
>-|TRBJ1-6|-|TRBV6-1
CASSEGQPNSPLHF
TGTGCCAGCAGTGAAGGACAGCCTAATTCACCCCTCCACTTT
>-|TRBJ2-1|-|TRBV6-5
CASSYRGRGQFF
TGTGCCAGCAGTTACAGAGGCCGCGGGCAGTTCTTC
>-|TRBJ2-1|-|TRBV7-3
CASSISRSNDEQFF
TGTGCCAGCAGCATATCGAGGAGCAACGATGAGCAGTTCTTC
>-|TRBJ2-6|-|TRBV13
CASSSPDRSRSSGANVLTF
TGTGCCAGCAGCTCACCTGATAGGTCCCGGAGCTCTGGGGCCAACGTCCTGACTTTC
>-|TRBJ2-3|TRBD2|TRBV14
CASSQVAGGGYPPDTQYF
TGTGCCAGCAGCCAAGTCGCGGGCGGGGGGTACCCCCCCGATACGCAGTATTTT
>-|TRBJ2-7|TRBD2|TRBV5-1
CASSLGAGGYEQYF
TGCGCCAGCAGCTTGGGGGCGGGGGGGTACGAGCAGTACTTC
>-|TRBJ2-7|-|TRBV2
CASSVGPYEQYF
TGTGCCAGCAGTGTTGGCCCCTACGAGCAGTACTTC